This paragraph covers one T cell receptor (beta chain) sequence. This sample was taken from a study of T cell changes during pregnancy in multiple sclerosis. Repertoires were generated with immunoSEQ multiplex PCR, while TCRdb's copy carries only in-frame clones and drops some. The sample shows about 69,000 clones, roughly 90% of them seen only once. Trimming stripped 3 bases from V and 1 base from J, with 7 bases between. The CDR3 has 14 residues. Germline V lookup: CDR1 SEHNR, CDR2 FQNEAQ (reference sequence). Sample: CD4+ T cells from peripheral blood mononuclear cells, taken in the third trimester of pregnancy. The V gene is TRBV7-9, the J gene TRBJ1-3, with D hard to call. This sequence was found in a female donor in good health, enrolled as a control in a pregnancy study. The CDR3 sequence is CASSFEYSGNTIYF. As DNA, the CDR3 is TGTGCCAGCAGCTTTGAGTATTCTGGAAACACCATATATTTT.